This TCR beta chain was recovered during a study of beta chain features in type 1 diabetes. Findings and caveats of the study: When Type 1 diabetes patients were examined, their TCRB CDR3s proved moderately but significantly shorter in all four CD4+ subsets. Short templates might get an advantage during PCR, and this would be equal in patients and controls.

Expressed TCRB transcripts were sequenced after all isolated RNA was converted to cDNA. The average read count of naive, central memory and regulatory T cell samples was a few million. The data were produced by immunoSEQ multiplex PCR, yet TCRdb's version contains in-frame clones alone and is incomplete. The profile covers some 700,000 clones, with around 15% appearing a single time and approximately 0.022% taken by the ten largest. CDR3 length equals 16 residues. Staining for CD45RO/CCR7/CD25/CD127/CD95/CD27 allowed sorting of CD4+ naive, central memory, regulatory and stem cell-like memory cells. Once sorted, every population was more than 98% pure. This clone was counted a few times. Its antigen is undetermined.

This clonotype was sampled from a man aged 18 to 29 with type 1 diabetes. Sample: naive CD4+ T cells from blood. The V call is TRBV21-1, the J call TRBJ1-5; the listed D gene, TRBD1, was not tested against the DNA. TRBV21-1 is a documented pseudogene. The CDR3 DNA is TGTGCCAGCGGGGGGACAGGGAATTCGAGCAATCAGCCCCAGCATTTT. Amino acid sequence: CASGGTGNSSNQPQHF.